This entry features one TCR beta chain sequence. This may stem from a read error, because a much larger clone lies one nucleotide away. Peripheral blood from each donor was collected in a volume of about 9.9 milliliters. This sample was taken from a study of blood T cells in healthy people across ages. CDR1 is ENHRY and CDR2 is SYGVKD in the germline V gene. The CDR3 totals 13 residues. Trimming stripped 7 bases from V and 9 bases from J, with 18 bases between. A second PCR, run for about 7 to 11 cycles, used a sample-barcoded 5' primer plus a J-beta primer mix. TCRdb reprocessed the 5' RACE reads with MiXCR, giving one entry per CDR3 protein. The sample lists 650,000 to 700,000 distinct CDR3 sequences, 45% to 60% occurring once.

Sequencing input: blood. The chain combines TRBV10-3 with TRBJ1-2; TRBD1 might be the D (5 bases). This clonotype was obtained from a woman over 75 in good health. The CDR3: CAITRDPPYSYTF. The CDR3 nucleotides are TGTGCCATCACCAGGGACCCCCCGTATAGCTACACCTTC.